This T cell receptor beta chain came from a study of CD8 T cells in ankylosing spondylitis. Study conclusions and caveats: Reactive arthritis synovial fluid and blood previously showed some of these motif variants. A motif in TCR beta, a set of seven to nine highly homologous variants, appeared characteristic of ankylosing spondylitis blood. Researchers report that disease-linked clones proved CD8+ and relatively rare in peripheral blood.

TCRdb fed the 5' RACE reads into MiXCR, producing one record per CDR3 protein. Seen here are roughly 700,000 distinct CDR3 sequences, around 19% observed once, and the top ten hold roughly a fifth. Comments on this clonotype: Its antigen is as yet unknown.

There are 16 residues in the CDR3. Germline values: CDR1 MNHNS, CDR2 SASEGT. The V and J ends lost 3 bases and 3 bases respectively, with 17 bases between them. Sequencing was carried out using blood, either unsorted or a sorted T cell fraction (not recorded which). The rearrangement links TRBV6-1 to TRBJ1-1, with D perhaps TRBD1 (5 bases). This TCR was recovered from a male donor with ankylosing spondylitis. CDR3 coding DNA: TGTGCCAGCAGTGACTGGGGGGACGTGGGTTACACTGAAGCTTTCTTT. Protein: CASSDWGDVGYTEAFF.